This T cell receptor beta chain was documented in a study of human T cells and chemical hapten exposure. This clonotype was seen many times. Its antigen is still unknown. Trimming at V came to 7 bases and at J to 2 bases, leaving 2 bases not matched to a gene. Germline V gene lookup returns CDR1 SGHTA and CDR2 FQGNSA. The CDR3 totals 13 residues. TCRdb re-called the RACE reads through MiXCR, storing one row per CDR3 protein. The sample lists roughly 380,000 distinct CDR3 sequences; 5.1% were seen once. Described time point: pre-sensitization, week 0. As for treatment: therapeutic diphenylcyclopropenone sensitization with weekly scalp DPC. Study findings and constraints: Correlating positively with patch test score were the PT1 expanded TCR counts.

The clonotype was recovered from a woman aged 45-59 years with alopecia areata. Some clones in this sample may be carry-over from other donors' samples. Here the sequenced sample was whole blood, taken in connection with sensitization to the hapten diphenylcyclopropenone (DPC). The V gene is TRBV7-2, the J gene TRBJ2-3; 8 bases match TRBD2. CDR3 sequence reads: CASNGLATDTQYF. The CDR3, as DNA: TGTGCCAGCAACGGACTAGCCACAGATACGCAGTATTTT.